The subject of this entry is one T cell receptor (beta chain). Its matching antigen is unknown. These data originate in a study of T cell repertoires in cytomegalovirus infection. In TCRdb, the reads were re-called with MiXCR into one record per CDR3 protein. Of around 900,000 distinct CDR3 sequences listed, approximately 31% are singletons. The CDR3 spans 16 residues. Germline lookup yields CDR1 MDHEN and CDR2 SYDVKM. Trimming shortened V by 6 bases and J by 1 base, and 17 bases separated the two germline ends. The genes are TRBV28 and TRBJ2-3; D tentatively reads TRBD1 or TRBD2 (5 bases each). Sequenced here: cultured CD8+ T cells from PBMCs, sampled from culture after CMV antigen stimulation. This receptor was identified in a human donor in good health (CMV status not recorded). Some clones in this sample may be carry-over from other donors' samples. In DNA form, the CDR3 reads TGTGCCAGCAGGGTCTTGGGACCTGGTGGCACAGATACGCAGTATTTT. Its translation: CASRVLGPGGTDTQYF.